Included here is one T cell receptor (beta chain) sequence, with context. There is no known antigen for this receptor. The sample holds no much larger clone one base away, and base qualities are not on file. This sample stems from a study of T cells in localized non-small cell lung cancer (dated by TCRdb to the early 2020s). Regarding the research as a whole: The study analyzed T cell repertoires of approximately 240 early-stage NSCLC patients, comparing tumors and uninvolved tumor-adjacent lungs. The cohort was made up of roughly 250 treatment-naive NSCLC patients whose localized lung tumors had been resected. A mean age of around 69 years was recorded for the NSCLC patients, of whom 120 to 150 were male and 107 were female. What the research found in general, with its limitations: Because the study design was exploratory, TCR variables were selected using unadjusted p-values without false-discovery rate correction. Uninvolved tumor-adjacent lung showed the highest T cell clonality, higher than tumor, which suggests more focused antigenic responses in the adjacent lung. Because multi-region tumor sequencing was not done, intratumor heterogeneity could not be ruled out. Higher T cell density in blood was associated with longer overall survival, whereas higher clonality in adjacent lung was associated with shorter survival. Of the top 100 tumor clones, a median of approximately 60 were detected in paired uninvolved adjacent lung; about 28 were also among that lung's top 100.

The immunoSEQ Assay was used to sequence TCR beta CDR3 regions from DNA. As for the original processing: T cell density was computed as TCR beta template counts normalized to usable DNA estimated by amplifying housekeeping genes. Richness was estimated using the preseqR package, with extrapolation to 400,000 templates for PBMC samples and to 120,000 templates for tissue samples. Clonality was defined as one minus Pielou's evenness. Tissue-enriched TCRs were identified through differential abundance testing performed on productive amino-acid clonotypes, with a minimum total count of 5 and an alpha of 0.1. Repertoire overlap between compartments was quantified with the Jaccard Index and Morisita Overlap Index. TCR beta CDR3s were clustered by GLIPH together with public tetramer-defined viral CDR3s, and at least three viral sequences plus V-gene enrichment were required for viral motifs. The table comes from immuneACCESS by way of TCRdb, which keeps in-frame sequences with V and J called. Part of the clones is missing from these tables; in studies checked, under half for an unresolved V gene and the rest for unknown reasons. V, J and clone size are taken as reported in that table, and D and trimming were inferred from the DNA itself. The sample table shows tens of thousands of clones, and about 92% are seen once. The ten most abundant clones make up over 2% of the sample.

At diagnosis, peripheral blood, uninvolved tumor-adjacent lung and tumor were collected and stored as a combination of fresh-frozen and FFPE material. For TCR repertoire profiling, the blood samples were analyzed as peripheral blood mononuclear cells. The TCR comes from a female donor at least 60 years old with stage I lung adenocarcinoma. The sample here was peripheral blood, taken before any cancer treatment.

The DNA reads as follows: TGTGCCAGTAGTATTGGCGGGGAGACCCAGTACTTC. Its amino acids are CASSIGGETQYF. The V and J genes are TRBV19 and TRBJ2-5; TRBD2 is perhaps the D gene, given 5 matching bases. V loses 3 bases of germline sequence and J loses 5 bases, and the interval between the two ends is 7 bases. The germline V gene (reference sequence) sets CDR1 to LNHDA and CDR2 to SQIVND. Including the terminal cysteine and phenylalanine, the CDR3 comprises 12 residues. Here the CDR3 DNA is all that survives: 36 bases in frame from base 1.